Listed below are T cell receptor beta chains from one sample, sequenced in a study of type 1 regulatory T cells. MiXCR was run by TCRdb on the reads, yielding one entry per CDR3 protein. This table has 80,000 to 100,000 distinct CDR3 sequences, roughly 31% appearing once. Sequences were obtained from CD4+ T cells, either the whole sample or a sorted fraction (not recorded which). The receptors derive from a human donor in good health. Each CDR3 is given with its conserved first and last residue. A D gene is named only where the DNA matches it firmly. Size tells how often a clone was seen (once, few, many) or the class of an expanded clone, and some rows leave it out.

>TRBV20-1|few|-|TRBJ1-1
CSARDRVTEAFF
TGCAGTGCTAGAGATCGTGTGACTGAAGCTTTCTTT
>TRBV19|few|TRBD2|TRBJ2-1
CASKKSGNEGEQFF
TGTGCCAGTAAAAAGAGCGGGAATGAGGGTGAGCAGTTCTTC
>TRBV5-5|-|TRBD1|TRBJ1-2
CASSLRDRGPILYGYTF
TGTGCCAGCAGCCTCCGGGACAGGGGACCTATTCTCTATGGCTACACCTTC
>TRBV6-1|few|TRBD1|TRBJ2-3
CASSVQGASTDTQYF
TGTGCCAGCAGTGTACAGGGGGCTAGCACAGATACGCAGTATTTT
>TRBV19|once|TRBD2|TRBJ2-1
CASMLAGGRINEQFF
TGTGCCAGTATGTTGGCCGGGGGGAGGATAAATGAGCAGTTCTTC
>TRBV7-2|-|-|TRBJ2-3
CASSRVATGSGTDTQYF
TGTGCCAGCAGCCGAGTAGCAACCGGTTCGGGGACAGATACGCAGTATTTT
>TRBV7-2|-|TRBD2|TRBJ2-1
CASSYSGSIYEQFF
TGTGCCAGCAGCTACAGCGGGAGTATTTATGAGCAGTTCTTC
>TRBV7-2|-|-|TRBJ1-4
CASSRGLSEKLFF
TGTGCCAGCAGCCGGGGGTTGAGTGAAAAACTGTTTTTT
>TRBV9|few|-|TRBJ1-6
CASSVGGENSPLHF
TGTGCCAGCAGCGTAGGAGGGGAGAATTCACCCCTCCACTTT
>TRBV20-1|few|-|TRBJ2-1
CSARSTPGNEQFF
TGCAGTGCTAGGTCCACTCCGGGGAATGAGCAGTTCTTC
>TRBV7-9|-|-|TRBJ1-1
CASSWEGRNTEAFF
TGTGCCAGCAGCTGGGAGGGGCGGAACACTGAAGCTTTCTTT